This T cell receptor beta chain was recovered during a study of blood T cell repertoires in COVID-19. Study-level background: From the United States, Italy and Spain came samples of acute and convalescent COVID-19.

As processed by the authors: Estimation of nucleated cell counts relied on the amplification of reference gene primers. Assay used: immunoSEQ multiplex PCR; TCRdb lists only in-frame clones, some missing. The V and J calls and clone size were taken over from that table, and D and trimming were inferred from the DNA. The table includes 200,000 to 250,000 clones, 88% detected once. CDR3 size: 18 residues. Germline V lookup: CDR1 SGHKS, CDR2 YYEKEE (reference sequence). The trim removed 4 bases at V and 5 bases at J, leaving 18 bases unmatched. The sample taken for sequencing was peripheral blood. The chain recombines TRBV5-5 with TRBJ2-7; 10 bases agree with TRBD2. The receptor's source is a man younger than 35 with active or convalescent COVID-19. In DNA, the CDR3 is TGTGCCAGCAGCCCGGAAAGCCAACTAGCGGGACGCTTCGACGAGCAGTACTTC. Translating it yields CASSPESQLAGRFDEQYF.